Listed below are T cell receptor beta chains from one sample, sequenced in a study of PD-1 blockade in classical Hodgkin lymphoma. Here immunoSEQ multiplex PCR was the method, and the copy in TCRdb shows in-frame clones only, minus some. Found here are roughly 140,000 clones, less than 80% of them singletons; the top ten hold approximately 9.6%. This specimen was peripheral blood mononuclear cells (PBMCs), taken before the second cycle of nivolumab. The source is a human donor with classical Hodgkin lymphoma. The CDR3 runs from the conserved cysteine through the conserved F or W. The D gene is left open where the match is weak. Clone size is shown for a subset of rows, as once, few, many or a class of expanded clone.

j_gene: TRBJ2-7; v_gene: TRBV16; len: 12; abundance: once; d_gene: -; CDR3nt: TGTGCCAGCAGCCAATCCCGCTACGAGCAGTACTTC; CDR3aa: CASSQSRYEQYF
j_gene: TRBJ2-7; v_gene: TRBV2; len: 15; abundance: -; d_gene: -; CDR3nt: TGTGCCAGCAGTCCCCCTTCTGACAGATCCTACGAGCAGTACTTC; CDR3aa: CASSPPSDRSYEQYF
j_gene: TRBJ1-2; v_gene: TRBV6-6; len: 12; abundance: -; d_gene: TRBD1; CDR3nt: TGTGCCAGCAGAACAGGGGCCTATGGCTACACCTTC; CDR3aa: CASRTGAYGYTF
j_gene: TRBJ2-2; v_gene: TRBV18; len: 13; abundance: -; d_gene: -; CDR3nt: TGTGCCAGCTCACCACCGTCGCCCGGGGAGCTGTTTTTT; CDR3aa: CASSPPSPGELFF
j_gene: TRBJ2-5; v_gene: TRBV4-1; len: 14; abundance: once; d_gene: -; CDR3nt: TGCGCCAGCAGCCAAGAAAGGGGGGTGGAGACCCAGTACTTC; CDR3aa: CASSQERGVETQYF
j_gene: TRBJ2-7; v_gene: TRBV5-1; len: 14; abundance: medium-sized; d_gene: TRBD1; CDR3nt: TGCGCCAGCAGCTTTTGGGACAGGGTCGACGAGCAGTACTTC; CDR3aa: CASSFWDRVDEQYF
j_gene: TRBJ2-1; v_gene: TRBV2; len: 14; abundance: -; d_gene: TRBD1; CDR3nt: TGTGCCAGCAGGCCGGACAGGGGATATAATGAGCAGTTCTTC; CDR3aa: CASRPDRGYNEQFF
j_gene: TRBJ2-3; v_gene: TRBV2; len: 13; abundance: -; d_gene: TRBD2; CDR3nt: TGTGCCAGCAGTGAACTTCATGGACTAGACGAGTATTTT; CDR3aa: CASSELHGLDEYF
j_gene: TRBJ1-4; v_gene: TRBV28; len: 12; abundance: -; d_gene: -; CDR3nt: TGTGCCAGCAGTGTACAGGGTGAAAAACTGTTTTTT; CDR3aa: CASSVQGEKLFF
j_gene: TRBJ2-5; v_gene: TRBV4-2; len: 14; abundance: -; d_gene: -; CDR3nt: TGTGCCAGCAGCCAAGAAAGAGCCCAAGAGACCCAGTACTTC; CDR3aa: CASSQERAQETQYF
j_gene: TRBJ2-7; v_gene: TRBV10-3; len: 15; abundance: -; d_gene: -; CDR3nt: TGCGCCAGCAGTGAGTCTTATGGGGACCGCTACGAGCAGTACTTC; CDR3aa: CASSESYGDRYEQYF
j_gene: TRBJ2-3; v_gene: TRBV6-5; len: 12; abundance: -; d_gene: -; CDR3nt: TGTGCCAGCAGTCCGGACTCCTATACGCAGTATTTT; CDR3aa: CASSPDSYTQYF
j_gene: TRBJ2-7; v_gene: TRBV2; len: 11; abundance: -; d_gene: -; CDR3nt: TGTGCCAGCAGTGTTACCTACGAGCAGTACTTC; CDR3aa: CASSVTYEQYF
j_gene: TRBJ1-5; v_gene: TRBV5-6; len: 15; abundance: -; d_gene: -; CDR3nt: TGTGCCAGCAGCCTCAATTGGGGTAGCAATCAGCCCCAGCATTTT; CDR3aa: CASSLNWGSNQPQHF
j_gene: TRBJ2-5; v_gene: TRBV19; len: 14; abundance: -; d_gene: -; CDR3nt: TGTGCCAGTAGTAGGCAGGGGTTCCAAGAGACCCAGTACTTC; CDR3aa: CASSRQGFQETQYF
j_gene: TRBJ2-5; v_gene: TRBV6-6; len: 16; abundance: -; d_gene: TRBD2; CDR3nt: TGTGCCAGCACCGACGCTAGCGGGGGAAACCAAGAGACCCAGTACTTC; CDR3aa: CASTDASGGNQETQYF
j_gene: TRBJ1-4; v_gene: TRBV28; len: 14; abundance: -; d_gene: -; CDR3nt: TGTGCCAGCAGTCGACAGGAACTTAATGAAAAACTGTTTTTT; CDR3aa: CASSRQELNEKLFF
j_gene: TRBJ1-5; v_gene: TRBV10-3; len: 12; abundance: -; d_gene: -; CDR3nt: TGTGCCATCAAGGACAACAATCAGCCCCAGCATTTT; CDR3aa: CAIKDNNQPQHF